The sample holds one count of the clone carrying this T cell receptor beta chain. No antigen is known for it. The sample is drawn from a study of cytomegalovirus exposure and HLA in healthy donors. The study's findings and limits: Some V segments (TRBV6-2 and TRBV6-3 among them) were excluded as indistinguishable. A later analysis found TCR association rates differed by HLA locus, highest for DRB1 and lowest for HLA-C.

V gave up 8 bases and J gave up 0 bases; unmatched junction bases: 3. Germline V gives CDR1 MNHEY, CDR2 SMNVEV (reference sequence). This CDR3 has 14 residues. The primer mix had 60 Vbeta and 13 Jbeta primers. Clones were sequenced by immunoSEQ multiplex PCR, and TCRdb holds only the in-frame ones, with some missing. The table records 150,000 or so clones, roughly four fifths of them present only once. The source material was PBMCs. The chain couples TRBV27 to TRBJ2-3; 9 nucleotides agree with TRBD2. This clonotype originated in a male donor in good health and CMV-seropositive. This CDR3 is CASSGLASTDTQYF. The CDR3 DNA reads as TGTGCCAGCTCGGGACTAGCAAGCACAGATACGCAGTATTTT.